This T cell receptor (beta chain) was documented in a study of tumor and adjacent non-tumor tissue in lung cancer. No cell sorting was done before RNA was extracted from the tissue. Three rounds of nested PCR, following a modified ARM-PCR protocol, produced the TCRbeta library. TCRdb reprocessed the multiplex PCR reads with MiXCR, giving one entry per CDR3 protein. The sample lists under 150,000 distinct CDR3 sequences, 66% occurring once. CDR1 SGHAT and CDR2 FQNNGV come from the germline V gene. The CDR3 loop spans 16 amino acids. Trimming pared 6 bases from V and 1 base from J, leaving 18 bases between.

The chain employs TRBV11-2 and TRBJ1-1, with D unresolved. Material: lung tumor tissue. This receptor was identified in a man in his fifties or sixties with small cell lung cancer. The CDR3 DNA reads TGTGCCAGCAGTTTATTTACCGGGAGAGGGAACACTGAAGCTTTCTTT. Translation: CASSLFTGRGNTEAFF.